This entry is about one T cell receptor beta chain. The clone's antigen remains unknown. Base qualities are not at hand, and no much larger clone is one base apart. In total, 600 or so healthy bone marrow donors made up the cohort. At the time of sampling, all cohort members were nominally healthy, though unrecorded immune exposures were likely present. The donor was CMV seropositive and belonged to the group of 270 or so seropositive cohort members. Each donor provided a peripheral blood sample, and peripheral blood mononuclear cells were used for TCR beta sequencing. The Qiagen DNeasy Blood Extraction Kit was used to extract genomic DNA from the blood cell samples. The library was prepared using the immunoSEQ multiplex PCR assay. The multiplex PCR relied on a mix of 60 forward primers for TCR Vbeta segments and 13 reverse primers for TCR Jbeta segments. Amplification of the CDR3 region of rearranged TCR beta genes was performed with a multiplex PCR assay on genomic DNA. On the Illumina HiSeq System, the amplified TCR beta libraries were sequenced as 87-base-pair reads. Turning to the authors' computational methods: A later analysis counted tens of millions of unique TCR beta chains across the 666 repertoires, and some 11 million of these chains were shared by at least two donors. A nearest-neighbor algorithm error-corrected the raw reads and collapsed the reads into unique sequences, merging closely related sequences to remove PCR and sequencing errors. Alignment of CDR3 sequences to IMGT reference sequences was used to assign V, D and J gene segments. For a sequence to be retained, a match of at least six nucleotides was required to both a V gene segment and a J gene segment. A rearrangement counted as productive if the CDR3 had no stop codons and remained in frame with V and J, and every other rearrangement counted as non-productive. Following IMGT convention, CDR3 was defined as the stretch from the second conserved V-encoded cysteine up to the conserved J-encoded phenylalanine. The earlier analysis of fewer than 750 of the donors excluded sequences that lacked an unambiguous match to a single V gene segment. An earlier analysis of several hundred of the donors called V segments functional above 56.7% productive rearrangements and segregating when the between-donor standard deviation exceeded 5%. To diagnose cytomegalovirus status from the catalog of TCR beta chain sequences, a statistical classification framework was built. In a later analysis, V and J genes were assigned by comparing TCR nucleotide sequences against IMGT/GENE-DB human TR gene sequences. A later analysis assigned CDR3 sequences and most-parsimonious VDJ recombination scenarios with the TCRdist pipeline. In a later analysis, each TCR beta chain was defined by its CDR3 amino acid sequence together with its V-gene family, and reads lacking a unique V-gene family were excluded. In a later analysis, fewer than 650 highly shared, low-generation-probability nucleotide sequences were removed to address suspected cross-contamination and a sequencing artifact. In a later analysis, a clonal expansion index was calculated for each public chain from normalized within-repertoire ranks of inferred template counts. Generation probabilities in a later analysis came from a VDJ recombination model fitted to out-of-frame rearrangements, and those results were checked against IGoR. In a later analysis, hypergeometric tests were used to score TCR-TCR, TCR-HLA and TCR-CMV co-occurrence, with a repertoire-size bias correction applied to TCR pairs. A later analysis estimated false discovery rates by permuting HLA or CMV assignments 20 times. In a later analysis, co-occurring TCRs were grouped using DBSCAN, with TCRdist sequence similarity added in when clustering inside HLA-allele-positive subsets. Co-occurrence clustering excluded repertoires with fewer than 30,000 or more than 120,000 public chains, plus five with anomalous nucleotide sharing. Held by TCRdb, this immuneACCESS table contains in-frame sequences only and omits some clones. Under half of the omission traces to an unresolved V gene where checked; the cause of the rest is unknown. V and J calls and clone size follow that table, whereas D and trimming were derived from the DNA. In all, the sample holds some 120,000 clones, and around three quarters of those were seen once. The top ten hold approximately 5.5% of the sample.

These data come from a study of cytomegalovirus exposure and HLA in healthy donors (dated by TCRdb to about 2017). As for the study more broadly: According to an earlier analysis of several hundred of the donors, about 179 million T cells yielded 117 million unique TCR beta sequences and around 300 Gb of sequence data. The number of donors typed differed by locus, with about 629-630 for A, B, C, DRB1 and DQB1, more than 500 for DQA1, about 610 for DPA1, and some 470 for DPB1. The study was designed to test whether signatures of past pathogen exposure could be identified by cataloging public T cell receptors. Rather than using new phenotypic data, the later analysis identified candidate immune exposures from TCR beta sequences and from how often those sequences occurred across donors. Roughly 300 gigabases of sequencing data and tens of millions of unique TCR sequences were included in an early release covering 500 to 750 HLA-typed donors. Besides the first cohort of around 670 subjects, a separate validation cohort made up of roughly 120 different subjects was used. In a later genetic analysis, genome-wide SNP genotypes for 398 of the 666 donors were used, and that subset was treated as a discovery cohort. The study combined high-throughput TCR immunosequencing, statistical association of individual TCRs with disease status, and machine learning to predict cytomegalovirus infection status. The study used immunosequencing to profile the T cell repertoires of more than 650 subjects and linked those repertoires to cytomegalovirus serostatus. Across 398 genotyped donors of the cohort, an average of roughly 250,000 unique TCR beta nucleotide sequences per donor were sequenced, and roughly 20% of those sequences were non-productive. Every repertoire in the discovery cohort had been generated on one and the same sequencing platform. Because of strong linkage in the cohort, five DR-DQ haplotypes were treated as single units for association and clustering. Class I and class II HLA loci were covered by the typing at four-digit resolution. Of the 350 to 400 genotyped donors, around 81% fell in the genetic ancestry cluster associated with self-reported Caucasian donors. Donor age, sex, ethnicity and CMV serostatus were compiled alongside the repertoire data. To study patterns of TCR occurrence, a later analysis re-analyzed previously published TCR beta repertoires from more than 550 donors and added high-resolution HLA genotyping. To decide whether each TCR beta V gene segment behaved as functional or pseudogenic, an earlier analysis of some 570 of the donors relied on high-throughput TCR beta sequencing. Paper-wide results and their limitations: In the study, around 150 TCR beta chains were listed as associated with cytomegalovirus. Most TCR sequences were observed very rarely across donors, whereas some public TCRs were present in many individuals. In vitro tests confirmed that three of the cytomegalovirus-associated TCR beta chains recognize cytomegalovirus antigens. Correlated functional status among segregating V segments might reflect linkage disequilibrium, but an unknown experimental factor could not be ruled out. According to a later analysis, most CMV-associated TCR beta chains appeared to be HLA-restricted, and the HLA associations seemed to be driven largely by CMV exposure. A later genetic analysis reported fewer N-insertions in productive TCRs among donors in an Asian-associated ancestry cluster than the roughly 690-donor mean. The 87-base-pair reads could not distinguish some IMGT-functional V segments, including TRBV6-2 and TRBV6-3, so those segments were excluded. Because HLA typing was unavailable for some donors at each locus, only the typed subset was used in association tests. The cohort was sequenced for TCR beta chains only, and without alpha or paired-chain data the features that could be detected were limited. A later analysis associated 16,951 TCR beta sequences with specific HLA alleles at a false discovery rate of 0.05. A further reported finding was that TCR beta sequences accurately predicted the HLA-A and HLA-B alleles for most subjects in the first cohort. V-gene and J-gene trimming of TCR beta chains was associated with a missense DCLRE1C variant in a later genetic analysis, and the association was replicated in an independent cohort. Because counts were too low, about 18 rarely observed V segments, including chromosome 9 orphons, were left out of the earlier analysis of about 500 of the donors. The only immune exposure information available for the cohort was CMV serostatus. The classifier was reported to diagnose cytomegalovirus status with high specificity and sensitivity in both the original cohort and the validation cohort. A later analysis found that HLA-associated TCR beta chains were more clonally expanded and had lower generation probabilities than equally common non-associated chains. Strong co-occurrence of HLA alleles, especially DR and DQ, made assigning TCR associations to individual alleles difficult. It was suggested by the authors that the approach could potentially be generalized to other disease states and immunological phenotypes. In an earlier analysis of a few hundred of the donors, most TCR beta V segments were observed in productive rearrangements about 90% or about 30% of the time, broadly matching IMGT annotations. Sequencing depth was assumed to be roughly uniform across donors in the presence/absence analyses, though that assumption may not hold. A cluster of highly shared sequence variants was judged likely to represent a technical artifact of the sequencing pipeline. In a later analysis, several top co-occurrence clusters were reported to appear linked to parvovirus B19, influenza, CMV and Epstein-Barr virus. According to a later analysis, TCR association rates differed among HLA loci, with DRB1 alleles showing the most associated TCRs and HLA-C alleles showing the fewest.

The CDR3 has 16 amino acids, counting the end cysteine and phenylalanine. The DNA shown is the 48-base CDR3, in frame from base 1. From the germline V gene, CDR1 is SGHVS and CDR2 is FQNEAQ. For this chain, trimming is 1 base at the V end and 5 bases at the J end, and the number of junction bases without a gene match is 8. The V and J genes are TRBV7-8 and TRBJ2-5; TRBD1 matches 9 bases in the middle. The sequencing sample was made of PBMCs. The sequence was collected from a man in his late teens or twenties in good health and CMV-seropositive. The CDR3 corresponds to CASSLEYVGQGETQYF. The DNA is TGTGCCAGCAGCTTAGAGTACGTCGGACAGGGGGAGACCCAGTACTTC.